These 21 T cell receptor beta chains originate from one sample sequenced in a study of identical twins. TCRdb re-derived calls from the 5' RACE reads in MiXCR, one entry per CDR3 protein. The sample has some 460,000 distinct CDR3 sequences, 14% seen once. These data are also associated with another study on yellow fever vaccine responses in identical twins.

The sequencing sample was made of CD4+ T cells sorted from blood. The source is a woman younger than 35 in good health.

The chain combines TRBV6-1 with TRBJ2-1, with a possible D match to TRBD2 (5 bases). The CDR3 is made up of 15 amino acids. CDR1 MNHNS and CDR2 SASEGT come from the germline V gene. The V end was cut by 6 bases, the J end by 6 bases, with 18 bases between. CDR3 DNA sequence: TGTGCCAGCAGAAGCGGCCCGGTCAGGCTCAATGAGCAGTTCTTC. It yields the protein CASRSGPVRLNEQFF.

This clonotype appeared a few times. CDR3 region: CSARAPTESNEKLFF. CDR3 DNA: TGCAGTGCTAGAGCTCCGACAGAGAGTAATGAAAAACTGTTTTTT. The chain has TRBV20-1 and TRBJ1-4, with D possibly TRBD1 on 5 matching bases. Trimming took 1 base from V and 4 from J, leaving 13 bases between them. This CDR3 comprises 15 residues. CDR1 and CDR2 from the germline V gene are DFQATT and SNEGSKA (reference sequence).

The gene calls are TRBV12-3 or TRBV12-4 and TRBJ1-5; D is undetermined. Trimming took 3 bases from V and 4 from J, leaving 7 bases between them. The length of the CDR3 is 13 residues. The CDR3 nucleotides are TGTGCCAGCAGTTTTTGGGAGAATCAGCCCCAGCATTTT. This codes for CASSFWENQPQHF.

This rearrangement joins TRBV29-1 to TRBJ2-3, with 10 bases lining up with TRBD2. The V gene's germline CDR1 is SQVTM and CDR2 ANQGSEA. This CDR3 spans 16 amino acids. V lost 2 bases to trimming and J lost 2 bases; unmatched junction nucleotides: 7. CDR3 amino acids: CSVEIPLAGVTDTQYF. CDR3 sequence (DNA): TGCAGCGTTGAAATCCCCCTAGCGGGGGTCACAGATACGCAGTATTTT.

V and J are TRBV11-2 and TRBJ2-7; D is possibly TRBD1 (5 bases). CDR3 length: 14 residues. Between the trimmed V and J ends, which lost 5 bases and 4 bases, there was a span of 15 bases. The germline V gene encodes CDR1 SGHAT and CDR2 FQNNGV. Here the CDR3 reads CASSPRMGPYEQYF. The CDR3 nucleotides read TGTGCCAGCAGCCCACGGATGGGGCCATACGAGCAGTACTTC.

This clonotype was counted at least ten times. The chain carries TRBV5-5 and TRBJ1-1; D gene uncertain. The CDR3 has 12 amino acids. V gave up 4 bases and J gave up 1 base, with 5 bases separating them. Germline loops: CDR1 SGHKS, CDR2 YYEKEE (reference sequence). The CDR3 coding sequence is TGTGCCAGCAGCATGGGGAACACTGAAGCTTTCTTT. It encodes CASSMGNTEAFF.

This chain joins TRBV7-2 and TRBJ2-1; 9 bases agree with TRBD2. V trimming: 2 bases; J trimming: 3 bases; junction bases outside the gene matches: 8. CDR3 size: 17 residues. Germline V gives CDR1 SGHTA, CDR2 FQGNSA. The chain's CDR3 is CASSLRPLAGSYNEQFF. Written as DNA, the CDR3 is TGTGCCAGCAGCTTAAGGCCCCTAGCGGGGAGCTACAATGAGCAGTTCTTC.

The chain uses TRBV20-1 and TRBJ1-5; maybe TRBD1 (5 bases). The CDR3 has 13 amino acids. In germline, CDR1 is DFQATT, CDR2 SNEGSKA (reference sequence). Trimming pared 3 bases from V and 6 bases from J, leaving 12 bases between. Here the CDR3 DNA reads TGCAGTGCTAGGGCAGGGCTCGGTCAGCCCCAGCATTTT. It encodes CSARAGLGQPQHF.

The genes are TRBV30 and TRBJ2-4, with TRBD2 matching over 7 bases. The J segment lost 9 bases and the V segment lost 3 bases, leaving 11 bases of the junction unmatched. Germline CDR1 GTSNPN, CDR2 SVGIG (reference sequence). The CDR3 runs to 14 residues. CDR3 bases: TGTGCCTGGAGCGCTGGACTAGAGATGGTCATTCAGTACTTC. Protein sequence: CAWSAGLEMVIQYF.

The chain is built from TRBV3-1 and TRBJ2-3; 8 positions agree with TRBD2. Germline assignment: CDR1 LGHDT and CDR2 YNNKEL (reference sequence). The CDR3 length is 15 residues. V lost 5 bases to trimming and J lost 1 base; unmatched junction nucleotides: 5. DNA of the CDR3: TGTGCCAGCAGCGGGACTAGAGCGGGCACAGATACGCAGTATTTT. It is translated as CASSGTRAGTDTQYF.

The J gene is TRBJ1-4, the V gene TRBV7-3; no reliable D call. Trimming took 6 bases from V and 8 from J, leaving 13 bases between them. CDR1 is SGHTA, CDR2 FQGTGA, per germline. The CDR3 covers 13 residues. As DNA, the CDR3 is TGTGCCAGCAGTCCTGGGTCAGGAGAAAAACTGTTTTTT. Its translation is CASSPGSGEKLFF.

J is TRBJ2-1 and V is TRBV7-9, with D possibly being TRBD1 or TRBD2 (5 bases each). Germline V gives CDR1 SEHNR, CDR2 FQNEAQ (reference sequence). CDR3 length equals 17 residues. Trimming removed 3 bases at V and 0 bases at J, with 15 bases between. The CDR3 region is CASSFQGPGDSYNEQFF. The CDR3 nucleotides read TGTGCCAGCAGCTTTCAGGGCCCCGGGGACTCCTACAATGAGCAGTTCTTC.

The chain employs TRBV4-3 and TRBJ1-4, with D possibly matching TRBD1 (5 bases). CDR1 and CDR2 (germline): LGHNA, YSLEER. This CDR3 is built from 14 residues. The V and J ends lost 1 base and 8 bases respectively, with 11 bases between them. CDR3 sequence (DNA): TGCGCCAGCAGCCAAGGTCAGGGAAGCGAAAAACTGTTTTTT. Its protein product is CASSQGQGSEKLFF.

This clonotype has a handful of counts. The rearrangement uses TRBV10-1 and TRBJ2-2, with unresolved D. The V and J ends lost 3 bases and 0 bases respectively, with 8 bases between them. The CDR3 totals 15 residues. Germline CDR1 is WNHNN and CDR2 is SYGVQD (reference sequence). The CDR3 region is CASSDLVANTGELFF. The CDR3 nucleotides are TGCGCCAGCAGTGACCTAGTCGCGAACACCGGGGAGCTGTTTTTT.

This chain connects TRBV27 to TRBJ1-5; D is unresolved. Germline CDR1 is MNHEY and CDR2 is SMNVEV (reference sequence). CDR3 length equals 13 residues. Trimming removed 4 bases at V and 3 bases at J, with 7 bases between. The chain's CDR3 is CASSSSPNQPQHF. The CDR3 nucleotides read TGTGCCAGCAGTTCCAGCCCCAATCAGCCCCAGCATTTT.

This clonotype has just a few counts. The V gene is TRBV28, the J gene TRBJ2-7; D is perhaps TRBD2 (5 bases). Trimming pared 7 bases from V and 5 bases from J, leaving 18 bases between. Germline lookup yields CDR1 MDHEN and CDR2 SYDVKM. CDR3 length equals 14 residues. For the CDR3, the DNA is TGTGCCAGCACCGCGGGCCCGGCTTCCCACGAGCAGTACTTC. Encoded protein: CASTAGPASHEQYF. The full variable domain, completed using reference TRBV28 and TRBJ2-7, is DVKVTQSSRYLVKRTGEKVFLECVQDMDHENMFWYRQDPGLGLRLIYFSYDVKMKEKGDIPEGYSVSREKKERFSLILESASTNQTSMYLCASTAGPASHEQYFGPGTRLTVT.

The chain has TRBV3-1 and TRBJ2-5, with 12 bases lining up with TRBD2. This CDR3 region has 17 residues. The germline CDR1 and CDR2 sequences are LGHDT and YNNKEL (reference sequence). The junction had 5 bases not matched to a gene; V was cut back by 1 base and J by 2 bases. CDR3 nucleotides: TGTGCCAGCAGCCAAGCCCGGACTAGCGGGATACAAGAGACCCAGTACTTC. Encoded protein: CASSQARTSGIQETQYF.

This chain connects TRBV28 to TRBJ1-1; D gene ambiguous. The germline CDR1 and CDR2 sequences are MDHEN and SYDVKM. Trimming left V 5 bases short and J 1 base short, with 14 bases between. This CDR3 is built from 15 residues. CDR3 sequence: CASSVPGPPNTEAFF. The CDR3 region has the DNA TGTGCCAGCAGTGTCCCGGGCCCGCCGAACACTGAAGCTTTCTTT.

About this clonotype itself: One end of the junction is discordant with germline, which a read error may explain. The V and J genes are TRBV11-2 and TRBJ2-5; 9 bases are shared with TRBD1. The CDR3 runs 17 residues. CDR1 and CDR2 (germline): SGHAT, FQNNGV. The CDR3 DNA sequence: TGTGTCAGCAGCTTAACGGCCGGGACAGGGAGTGGCAGGGCCCAGTACTTC. It yields the protein CVSSLTAGTGSGRAQYF.

The chain links TRBV28 to TRBJ2-7, with a tentative D call TRBD2 (5 bases). The germline CDR1 and CDR2 sequences are MDHEN and SYDVKM. This CDR3 contains 14 residues. V lost 6 bases and J lost 2, with 14 bases in between. In DNA, the CDR3 is TGTGCCAGCAGCCTTAGAGCGGTAGCCTACGAGCAGTACTTC. The encoded protein is CASSLRAVAYEQYF. Using reference TRBV28 and TRBJ2-7 for the parts outside the CDR3, the full variable domain is DVKVTQSSRYLVKRTGEKVFLECVQDMDHENMFWYRQDPGLGLRLIYFSYDVKMKEKGDIPEGYSVSREKKERFSLILESASTNQTSMYLCASSLRAVAYEQYFGPGTRLTVT.

V gene TRBV29-1 combines with J gene TRBJ1-2; tentative D call: TRBD1 (6 bases). The germline gives CDR1 SQVTM, CDR2 ANQGSEA. The CDR3 has 13 amino acids. V lost 3 bases, J lost 4 bases, and 12 bases lay in between. The CDR3 spells CSVERQGSYGYTF. The CDR3 DNA reads TGCAGCGTTGAGCGGCAGGGGAGCTATGGCTACACCTTC.